This T cell receptor beta chain was sequenced for a study of neurological immune-mediated disorders. In TCRdb, the 5' RACE reads were re-called with MiXCR into one record per CDR3 protein. The sample shows 49,000 or so distinct CDR3 sequences, 4% to 5.5% of them seen only once. This clonotype was observed a handful of times. Germline loops: CDR1 SGHTA, CDR2 FQGNSA. V lost 5 bases and J lost 6; bases outside the gene matches: 5. This CDR3 contains 15 residues. The TCR originated in a woman in her sixties or seventies with multiple sclerosis. This sequence joins TRBV7-2 and TRBJ2-3; TRBD2 agrees at 13 bases. The source material was PBMCs. The CDR3 DNA reads TGTGCCAGCAGCCAAACTAGCGGGAGGGGTGATACGCAGTATTTT. Amino acid sequence: CASSQTSGRGDTQYF.